The 17 T cell receptor beta chains given below trace back to one sample, sequenced in a study of cytomegalovirus exposure and HLA in healthy donors. Primers included in the PCR were 60 Vbeta and 13 Jbeta primers. Sequenced by immunoSEQ multiplex PCR; TCRdb stores in-frame clones only, minus some. The repertoire has approximately 94,000 clones, 70% to 85% of them found once; the top ten carry roughly 5.4%. The specimen sequenced was PBMCs. The receptors originated from a man in his thirties or forties in good health and CMV-seropositive.

J is TRBJ2-1 and V is TRBV5-1; D unresolved. Trimming removed 0 bases from V and 5 bases from J, with 9 bases in between. Germline assignment: CDR1 SGHRS and CDR2 YFSETQ. The CDR3 has 14 amino acids. The CDR3 is CASSLASYHNEQFF. The CDR3 DNA reads as TGCGCCAGCAGCTTGGCGTCCTACCACAATGAGCAGTTCTTC.

CDR3 residues: CASSLRTKIGTSGPYEQYF. In DNA, the CDR3 is TGTGCCAGCAGTTTGCGGACGAAAATAGGGACTAGCGGACCCTACGAGCAGTACTTC. The chain joins TRBV28 to TRBJ2-7; 11 bases align to TRBD2. Trimming removed 3 bases from V and 2 bases from J; junction bases left unmatched: 15. Per the germline V gene, CDR1 is MDHEN and CDR2 is SYDVKM. The CDR3 has 19 residues.

The rearrangement links TRBV19 to TRBJ2-5; perhaps TRBD1 as D (6 bases). Germline values: CDR1 LNHDA, CDR2 SQIVND (reference sequence). Trimming removed 6 bases from V and 4 bases from J, with 12 bases in between. The CDR3 has 13 residues. The CDR3 is CASRSTGVETQYF. The CDR3 region has the DNA TGTGCCAGTAGATCGACAGGAGTAGAGACCCAGTACTTC.

V is TRBV5-1 and J is TRBJ2-2; TRBD1 matches at 8 bases. This CDR3 region has 17 residues. CDR1 is SGHRS and CDR2 is YFSETQ in the germline V gene. V was pared by 6 bases and J by 1 base, with 11 bases of the junction left unmatched. The CDR3: CASMAGGGAVNTGELFF. CDR3 DNA sequence: TGCGCCAGCATGGCAGGGGGCGGTGCGGTGAACACCGGGGAGCTGTTTTTT.

The chain carries TRBV11-2 and TRBJ2-3; 11 bases are a match to TRBD2. The CDR3 is 17 residues long. The ends lost 0 bases at V and 1 base at J; junction bases unmatched: 3. Germline assignment: CDR1 SGHAT and CDR2 FQNNGV. This CDR3 reads CASSLDSTSGGTDTQYF. The CDR3 DNA reads TGTGCCAGCAGCTTAGATTCGACTAGCGGGGGCACAGATACGCAGTATTTT.

This clone was found a few times. The rearrangement links TRBV9 to TRBJ2-3; TRBD2 aligns across 15 bases. The germline V gene has CDR1 SGDLS and CDR2 YYNGEE. The CDR3 spans 18 residues. J gave up 2 bases and V 4 bases, and 8 bases lay outside the gene matches. The CDR3 loop is CASSRGTSGGHSTDTQYF. CDR3 coding DNA: TGTGCCAGCAGCCGGGGGACTAGCGGGGGGCATTCCACAGATACGCAGTATTTT.

The V call is TRBV9, the J call TRBJ2-3; no reliable D call. The CDR3 loop spans 16 amino acids. V shed 3 bases and J shed 7 bases, with 21 bases lying between them. Germline-derived CDR1 and CDR2 are SGDLS and YYNGEE. CDR3 coding DNA: TGTGCCAGCAGCGCCTACAGTTCCGCGACCCCTTATACGCAGTATTTT. Protein product: CASSAYSSATPYTQYF.

This chain uses TRBV18 with TRBJ1-4, with no clear D. Trimming removed 5 bases at V and 0 bases at J, with 10 bases between. This CDR3 has 15 residues. The V gene's germline CDR1 is KGHSH and CDR2 LQKENI. The CDR3 DNA reads TGTGCCAGCTCATCCCAACAAACAACTAATGAAAAACTGTTTTTT. Its translation: CASSSQQTTNEKLFF.

This sequence joins TRBV2 and TRBJ2-2, with D possibly matching TRBD2 (7 bases). Trimming stripped 7 bases from V and 0 bases from J, with 18 bases between. CDR1 and CDR2 from the germline V gene are SNHLY and FYNNEI. This CDR3 contains 17 residues. The CDR3 is CASTQRGGAANTGELFF. The CDR3 DNA reads as TGTGCCAGCACCCAACGTGGGGGGGCCGCGAACACCGGGGAGCTGTTTTTT.

This clone showed up just a few times. The chain has TRBV5-5 and TRBJ1-5, with a tentative D call TRBD1 (5 bases). CDR3 length: 14 residues. V lost 0 bases, J lost 5 bases, and 9 bases lay in between. Germline values: CDR1 SGHKS, CDR2 YYEKEE (reference sequence). The CDR3 spells CASSLGQGDQPQHF. CDR3 bases: TGTGCCAGCAGCTTGGGGCAGGGCGATCAGCCCCAGCATTTT.

The genes are TRBV2 and TRBJ1-1; D perhaps matches TRBD1 (5 bases). Per germline, CDR1 SNHLY and CDR2 FYNNEI. Trimming removed 10 bases at V and 10 bases at J, with 19 bases between. There are 12 residues in the CDR3. The CDR3 DNA sequence: TGTGCCATTCCCACAGGTGTTTCTGGAGCTTTCTTT. Protein product: CAIPTGVSGAFF.

The chain employs TRBV5-5 and TRBJ1-5; D is possibly TRBD1 (5 bases). The germline V and J ends were trimmed by 0 bases and 6 bases, with 10 bases remaining between them. The CDR3 sequence is 14 residues long. Germline lookup yields CDR1 SGHKS and CDR2 YYEKEE (reference sequence). In DNA form, the CDR3 reads TGTGCCAGCAGCTTGGAGACAGTTAGTCAGCCCCAGCATTTT. Protein: CASSLETVSQPQHF.

The chain recombines TRBV9 with TRBJ2-2, with D hard to call. CDR1 and CDR2 from the germline V gene are SGDLS and YYNGEE. V was shortened by 4 bases and J by 5 bases, with 9 bases between the two germline ends. There are 13 residues in the CDR3. This CDR3 reads CASSTSGTGELFF. Here the CDR3 DNA reads TGTGCCAGCAGCACTTCAGGAACCGGGGAGCTGTTTTTT.

The J gene is TRBJ2-2, the V gene TRBV7-2; D is unclear. CDR1 is SGHTA and CDR2 is FQGNSA in the germline V gene. This CDR3 comprises 15 residues. V gave up 3 bases and J gave up 0 bases, with 8 bases separating them. The CDR3 reads CASSFSSANTGELFF. CDR3 nucleotides: TGTGCCAGCAGCTTCTCCTCCGCGAACACCGGGGAGCTGTTTTTT.

The chain couples TRBV6-1 to TRBJ2-7; D not certain. Between the trimmed V and J ends, which lost 4 bases and 0 bases, there was a span of 10 bases. The V gene's germline CDR1 is MNHNS and CDR2 SASEGT. CDR3 length: 14 amino acids. The CDR3 loop reads CASSVRPGSYEQYV. The CDR3 DNA follows: TGTGCCAGCAGTGTTCGGCCAGGCTCCTACGAGCAGTACGTC.

This clone is a singleton in its sample. The chain links TRBV14 to TRBJ1-2; D perhaps matches TRBD1 (6 bases). The V and J ends lost 0 bases and 4 bases respectively, with 12 bases between them. CDR3 size: 15 residues. Looked up from germline, CDR1 is SGHDN and CDR2 is FVKESK. This chain's CDR3 is CASSQDYRVSYGYTF. The DNA of the CDR3 is TGTGCCAGCAGCCAAGACTACAGGGTCTCCTATGGCTACACCTTC.

The V and J genes are TRBV6-6 and TRBJ2-3; D is unclear. Germline V lookup: CDR1 MNHNY, CDR2 SVGAGI (reference sequence). Trimming shortened V by 6 bases and J by 1 base, and 11 bases separated the two germline ends. The CDR3 extends over 14 amino acids. The chain's CDR3 is CASSPVVGTDTQYF. CDR3 in DNA: TGTGCCAGCAGCCCGGTAGTCGGCACAGATACGCAGTATTTT.